This TCR beta chain emerged from a study of blood T cell repertoires in COVID-19. About the research overall: PBMCs, B-cell-depleted T cells, or T cells provided the cDNA or gDNA that made up the material.

As processed by the authors: How many nucleated cells were present was estimated from reference gene primer amplification. The method was immunoSEQ multiplex PCR; TCRdb's version includes in-frame clones alone and lacks a portion of them. The V and J calls and clone size were taken over from that table, and D and trimming were inferred from the DNA. The table lists approximately 120,000 clones, around four fifths of them singletons. Germline CDR1 and CDR2: KGHDR and SFDVKD. The CDR3 contains 15 residues. The V gene end was trimmed by 2 bases and the J gene end by 4 bases; junction bases not matched to a gene: 6.

Sequenced input: peripheral blood. The gene calls are TRBV24-1 and TRBJ2-5, with 7 bases that match TRBD2. The clonotype comes from a man aged 55 to 70 with acute or convalescent COVID-19. The CDR3 protein is CATSDSRLAGETQYF. The CDR3 DNA sequence: TGTGCCACCAGTGATTCCCGACTAGCCGGAGAGACCCAGTACTTC.